The rows below give T cell receptor beta chains drawn from one sample of a study of molecular identifiers for immune sequencing clone quantification. A single record per CDR3 protein comes from TCRdb applying MiXCR to the PCR reads. The sample has hundreds of thousands of distinct CDR3 sequences; 25% are singletons. Sequencing used naive CD8+ T cells from blood, with Jurkat cell RNA spiked in. These receptors all stem from a human donor in good health. Some libraries in this study had Jurkat cell RNA spiked in. CDR3s include the opening cysteine and the closing phenylalanine or tryptophan. A D gene is named only where the DNA matches it firmly. Size is omitted from some rows. Given values are once, few, many or a class for expanded clones.

DNA | CDR3 | D | J | V | size
TGTGCCAGCACCCCAGGGACAGGATTGAATGAAAAACTGTTTTTT | CASTPGTGLNEKLFF | TRBD1 | TRBJ1-4 | TRBV2 | many
TGCGCCAGCAGCCCCGATCCGGGGTCAGATACGCAGTATTTT | CASSPDPGSDTQYF | NA | TRBJ2-3 | TRBV5-1 | many
TGCGCCAGCAGCCAAGAGAAGGCGCTTCCCTACGAGCAGTACTTC | CASSQEKALPYEQYF | NA | TRBJ2-7 | TRBV4-1 | NA
TGTGTCAGCAGCGATCCTAGCGGGAGCTCCTACAATGAGCAGTTCTTC | CVSSDPSGSSYNEQFF | TRBD2 | TRBJ2-1 | TRBV11-3 | NA
TGTGCCACCTCAAAACTTGGCAAAGAAAAACTGTTTTTT | CATSKLGKEKLFF | NA | TRBJ1-4 | TRBV7-9 | many
TGTGCCAGCTCACCAAAGGTCATCTTCGGGACAGGGTCTGAGCAGTACTTC | CASSPKVIFGTGSEQYF | TRBD1 | TRBJ2-7 | TRBV18 | many
TGTGCCAGCAGCTCAGGATTATCGGCTAATGAAAAACTGTTTTTT | CASSSGLSANEKLFF | NA | TRBJ1-4 | TRBV5-4 | many
TGTGCCAGCAGCTTCCAGAACAGGGGGAACTATGGCTACATCTTC | CASSFQNRGNYGYIF | TRBD1 | TRBJ1-2 | TRBV7-6 | NA
TGCGCCAGCAGCCTACGGACTAGCGGGCCGGGAGATGAGCAGTTCTTC | CASSLRTSGPGDEQFF | TRBD2 | TRBJ2-1 | TRBV5-1 | few
TGCGCCAGCAGCGAGGACAATCGAGAGACCCAGTACTTC | CASSEDNRETQYF | NA | TRBJ2-5 | TRBV5-1 | NA